One sample yielded the 15 T cell receptor beta chains listed below, sequenced in a study of regulatory T cells in long-lasting Graves disease. To make TCR beta libraries, researchers used iRepertoire HTBI primers and Arm-PCR of CDR3 regions. TCRdb ran MiXCR on the multiplex PCR reads and lists one entry per CDR3 protein. Here the sample spans about 440,000 distinct CDR3 sequences, about 15% being singletons. The time point is: newly diagnosed GD, antithyroid drugs for less than 3 months. TCR sequences were obtained from RNA taken from PBMCs. These same records also appear under a second study, on T cells in Graves' hyperthyroidism and ophthalmopathy.

The specimen comprised peripheral blood mononuclear cells (PBMCs), sampled at new diagnosis, from a patient treated with antithyroid drugs. The receptors come from a woman aged 18-35 years with Graves disease.

The rearrangement links TRBV7-3 to TRBJ1-1; D is perhaps TRBD1 (5 bases). V shed 5 bases and J shed 6 bases, with 19 bases lying between them. CDR3 length: 15 amino acids. Per the germline V gene, CDR1 is SGHTA and CDR2 is FQGTGA. CDR3 DNA sequence: TGTGCCAGCAGCCTCACCGGGACGGCGAGTGCTGAAGCTTTCTTT. It translates to CASSLTGTASAEAFF.

Many counts were recorded for this clonotype. One end of the junction does not line up with germline, which may come from a read error. The CDR3 DNA is TGTGCTAGCAGCTTAGCTGGGGACAGCATCTACGAGCAGTACTTC. Translation gives CASSLAGDSIYEQYF. This chain uses TRBV7-7 with TRBJ2-7, with TRBD1 matching 7 bases. This CDR3 is 15 amino acids long. Germline loops: CDR1 SSHAT, CDR2 FNYEAQ (reference sequence).

This clonotype was seen more than once but under ten times. This chain uses TRBV3-1 with TRBJ2-1; TRBD2 matches 14 bases. The V gene end was trimmed by 1 base and the J gene end by 8 bases; junction bases not matched to a gene: 10. CDR3 length equals 18 residues. Germline values: CDR1 LGHDT, CDR2 YNNKEL (reference sequence). CDR3 in amino acids: CASSQVWGQGLAGDEQFF. In DNA, the CDR3 is TGTGCCAGCAGCCAAGTTTGGGGACAGGGACTAGCGGGAGATGAGCAGTTCTTC.

This clonotype was counted many times. This sequence joins TRBV12-5 and TRBJ2-7; weak D call: TRBD1 (7 bases). Per the germline V gene, CDR1 is LGHNT and CDR2 is FRNRAP. The CDR3 is 15 amino acids. The ends were cut back, 7 bases at V and 3 bases at J, with 19 bases in the middle. DNA of the CDR3: TGTGCTAGTGCCTTGGCAGGGGGGCACTACTACGAGCAGTACTTC. It is translated as CASALAGGHYYEQYF.

This clonotype was detected a few times. J is TRBJ2-1 and V is TRBV30, with 14 bases that match TRBD2. The CDR3 loop spans 17 amino acids. With V trimmed by 3 bases and J by 1 base, 5 bases remained unmatched. Germline values: CDR1 GTSNPN, CDR2 SVGIG (reference sequence). The CDR3 loop is CAWSTGTSGSSYNEQFF. CDR3 DNA: TGTGCCTGGAGCACCGGGACTAGCGGGAGTTCCTACAATGAGCAGTTCTTC. Variable domain in full (rest from reference TRBV30 and TRBJ2-1): SQTIHQWPATLVQPVGSPLSLECTVEGTSNPNLYWYRQAAGRGLQLLFYSVGIGQISSEVPQNLSASRPQDRQFILSSKKLLLSDSGFYLCAWSTGTSGSSYNEQFFGPGTRLTVL.

The sample holds a few counts of this clonotype. The V and J genes are TRBV12-3 or TRBV12-4 and TRBJ2-3; D perhaps matches TRBD2 (7 bases). This CDR3 region has 14 residues. Deletions cut 6 bases from V and 3 bases from J, with 13 bases between. CDR3 nucleotides: TGTGCCAGCAGGGGGGGGCCCGGAACAGATACGCAGTATTTT. Residues: CASRGGPGTDTQYF.

This clonotype was detected ten times or more. This sequence joins TRBV30 and TRBJ2-1; 8 bases line up with TRBD2. The CDR3 spans 15 residues. V was clipped by 3 bases and J by 6 bases; unmatched bases: 10. CDR1 and CDR2 from the germline V gene are GTSNPN and SVGIG (reference sequence). CDR3 protein: CAWSARRGTSNEQFF. DNA of the CDR3: TGTGCCTGGAGCGCACGACGGGGGACTAGCAATGAGCAGTTCTTC.

The rearrangement joins TRBV7-9 to TRBJ2-7, with D maybe TRBD1 (8 bases). Trimming took 3 bases from V and 0 from J, leaving 15 bases between them. Germline V gene data show CDR1 as SEHNR and CDR2 as FQNEAQ (reference sequence). This CDR3 has 16 residues. CDR3 loop: CASSFGRTGSSYEQYF. The CDR3 bases are TGTGCCAGCAGCTTCGGGAGGACAGGGAGCTCCTACGAGCAGTACTTC.

This clonotype was observed at least ten times. J is TRBJ2-1 and V is TRBV11-2; D possibly uses TRBD1 or TRBD2 (5 bases each). V gave up 5 bases and J gave up 0 bases, with 23 bases separating them. Germline CDR1 is SGHAT and CDR2 is FQNNGV. The CDR3 sequence is 19 residues long. The CDR3 here is CASSPRVMVHDSSYNEQFF. For the CDR3, the DNA is TGTGCCAGCAGCCCGAGGGTTATGGTTCATGACAGCTCCTACAATGAGCAGTTCTTC.

The J gene is TRBJ1-6, the V gene TRBV6-2 or TRBV6-3, with TRBD1 identical over 8 bases. The CDR3 contains 13 residues. V gave up 8 bases and J gave up 9 bases; unmatched junction bases: 6. CDR1 and CDR2 from the germline V gene are MNHEY and SVGEGT. The CDR3 DNA is TGTGCCAGCCACAGGGGGGACAGTTCACCCCTCCACTTT. Protein sequence: CASHRGDSSPLHF.

The sample holds a few counts of this clonotype. The rearrangement links TRBV11-3 to TRBJ2-7; tentative D call: TRBD2 (6 bases). Germline CDR1 is SGHNT and CDR2 is YENEEA. The V and J ends lost 1 base and 6 bases respectively, with 13 bases between them. This CDR3 comprises 14 residues. DNA for the CDR3: TGTGCCAGCAGCTTAGCTGGGACTCGTAGCGAGCAGTACTTC. As protein: CASSLAGTRSEQYF.

The CDR3: CASSLNSGMNTEAFF. The CDR3 DNA reads as TGTGCCAGCAGTTTAAATAGCGGGATGAACACTGAAGCTTTCTTT. The chain is built from TRBV27 and TRBJ1-1; D is uncertain. Germline V gives CDR1 MNHEY, CDR2 SMNVEV (reference sequence). Trimming left V 2 bases short and J 0 bases short, with 10 bases between. The CDR3 has 15 amino acids.

This clonotype has ten or more counts. The chain couples TRBV28 to TRBJ2-7; 7 bases are shared with TRBD1. J gave up 2 bases and V 5 bases, and 9 bases lay outside the gene matches. Looked up from germline, CDR1 is MDHEN and CDR2 is SYDVKM. The CDR3 extends over 15 amino acids. CDR3 nucleotide sequence: TGTGCCAGCAGTACCTCCGGGACAGCTACCTACGAGCAGTACTTC. Amino acid sequence: CASSTSGTATYEQYF.

Concerning this clonotype: A much more abundant neighbour one base away suggests this may be a read error. The chain links TRBV5-1 to TRBJ2-3, with D perhaps matching TRBD2 (5 bases). Gene TRBJ2-1 matches the end of the DNA better, so the J call may be wrong. Germline assignment: CDR1 SGHRS and CDR2 YFSETQ. The CDR3 covers 16 residues. CDR3 coding DNA: TGCGCCAGCAGCTTGGAGGGCGGGCTAGCCATCTACGAGCAGTTCTTC. Protein: CASSLEGGLAIYEQFF.

This clonotype showed up many times. The chain links TRBV27 to TRBJ2-3; D is perhaps TRBD1 or TRBD2 (5 bases each). The CDR3 length is 14 residues. Germline values: CDR1 MNHEY, CDR2 SMNVEV (reference sequence). Trimming removed 3 bases at V and 6 bases at J, with 13 bases between. CDR3 protein: CASSFGASPDTQYF. DNA for the CDR3: TGTGCCAGCAGTTTCGGGGCTAGCCCCGATACGCAGTATTTT.